This T cell receptor beta chain was recorded in a study of T-cell reconstitution after alpha-beta-depleted transplantation in children. Study-wide results and caveats: T-cell counts and diversity were attributed mostly to newly produced T cells one year after transplant. From surviving recipient T cells and thymic progenitors came the high day-60 TCRbeta diversity observed in some patients. Reportedly, alpha-beta T cells present about two months post-transplant originated from several hundred expanded clones of graft origin.

The authors prepared the TCRbeta library with unique molecular identifiers. TCRdb re-analysed the PCR reads in MiXCR, keeping a single row per CDR3 protein. The profile shows about a million distinct CDR3 sequences, less than 30% of them singletons. CDR3 size: 11 residues. V dropped 9 bases and J dropped 8 bases, with 12 bases sitting between them. This clonotype occurred many times. Antigen unknown. Sequenced material: PBMCs, mostly from graft donor cells, taken 360 days after TCRalphabeta/CD19-depleted stem cell transplant. The TCR was taken from a boy younger than two who had a stem cell transplant for SCID, so the T cells may come from the graft donor. The chain recombines TRBV12-3 or TRBV12-4 with TRBJ2-3; no clear D gene. CDR3 nucleotide sequence: TGTGCCAGTAAGGAACTGGTTACGCAGTATTTT. Translated, it gives CASKELVTQYF.